Here is one T cell receptor (beta chain) with its context. Germline V gives CDR1 SQVTM, CDR2 ANQGSEA. This CDR3 comprises 13 residues. Trimming pared 6 bases from V and 5 bases from J, leaving 13 bases between. The method was immunoSEQ multiplex PCR; TCRdb's version includes in-frame clones alone and lacks a portion of them. Of roughly 250,000 clones in the sample, approximately 85% were seen once. The sample belongs to a study of blood T cell repertoires in COVID-19. Study overall: In each case, the material was cDNA or gDNA derived from T cells, B-cell-depleted T cells, or PBMCs.

The source is a woman aged 45 to 65 who had recovered from COVID-19. Specimen: PBMCs or T cells enriched from blood (not recorded which). The V call is TRBV29-1, the J call TRBJ2-2; no clear D. This CDR3 is CSVDPGKTGELFF. The CDR3 DNA reads TGCAGCGTCGATCCAGGAAAGACCGGGGAGCTGTTTTTT.